Each of the 10 T cell receptor beta chains below was sequenced from the same sample in a study of cytomegalovirus exposure and HLA in healthy donors. Primers included in the PCR were 60 Vbeta and 13 Jbeta primers. Sequencing was performed with immunoSEQ multiplex PCR; in TCRdb, only in-frame clones are kept and a portion is missing. Of more than 95,000 clones listed, 76% are singletons. The sample comprised PBMCs. The source is a man in his fifties in good health and CMV-seronegative.

This clone came up a few times. The chain joins TRBV19 to TRBJ1-2; TRBD1 might be the D (6 bases). Trimming stripped 10 bases from V and 7 bases from J, with 28 bases between. The CDR3 is made up of 16 amino acids. CDR1 and CDR2 from the germline V gene are LNHDA and SQIVND (reference sequence). CDR3 loop: CATNGGRDTTLFGYTF. In DNA, the CDR3 is TGTGCCACCAACGGGGGGCGCGACACCACCCTATTTGGCTACACCTTC.

This clone occurred once. The V call is TRBV29-1, the J call TRBJ1-5; no reliable D call. The length of the CDR3 is 12 residues. Per the germline V gene, CDR1 is SQVTM and CDR2 is ANQGSEA. Trimming removed 5 bases from V and 2 bases from J, with 7 bases in between. In nucleotides, the CDR3 is TGCAGCGTTTCTTATGGCAATCAGCCCCAGCATTTT. This encodes CSVSYGNQPQHF.

The V gene is TRBV4-1, the J gene TRBJ2-1, with TRBD2 matching 7 bases. Germline lookup yields CDR1 MGHRA and CDR2 YSYEKL. There are 18 residues in the CDR3. Trimming took 0 bases from V and 3 from J; bases not matched to a gene: 11. CDR3: CASSQEGLREGGYNEQFF. CDR3 sequence (DNA): TGCGCCAGCAGCCAAGAAGGGCTCAGGGAGGGTGGCTACAATGAGCAGTTCTTC.

J is TRBJ1-4 and V is TRBV19; the D gene is possibly TRBD1 (5 bases). V was trimmed by 3 bases and J by 7 bases, leaving 9 bases between them. The germline gives CDR1 LNHDA, CDR2 SQIVND (reference sequence). The CDR3 sequence is 13 residues long. For the CDR3, the DNA is TGTGCCAGTAGTATGGCGGGACTTGAAAAACTGTTTTTT. It yields the protein CASSMAGLEKLFF.

Regarding this clone: The junction departs from germline at one end; a sequencing error may be responsible. This CDR3 is CASSSTVSSYNEQFF. Written as DNA, the CDR3 is TGTGCCAGTAGCTCGACAGTTAGCTCCTACAATGAGCAGTTCTTC. This chain links TRBV7-2 with TRBJ2-1; a weak D match, TRBD1 (5 bases). This CDR3 comprises 15 residues. Germline V gene sequence: CDR1 SGHTA, CDR2 FQGNSA.

The CDR3 region is CASPPPGQGGYGYTF. In nucleotides, the CDR3 is TGTGCCAGCCCTCCTCCGGGACAGGGAGGCTATGGCTACACCTTC. This sequence joins TRBV7-9 and TRBJ1-2; 9 positions match TRBD1. V was clipped by 8 bases and J by 4 bases; unmatched bases: 11. The germline CDR1 and CDR2 sequences are SEHNR and FQNEAQ (reference sequence). The CDR3 runs to 15 residues.

This clone was seen more than once but under ten times. Other DNA sequences in this sample translate to the same CDR3. The chain has TRBV9 and TRBJ2-1; tentative D call: TRBD2 (6 bases). This CDR3 comprises 12 residues. Germline lookup yields CDR1 SGDLS and CDR2 YYNGEE. V was pared by 4 bases and J by 9 bases, with 11 bases between. CDR3 protein: CASSPWGGEQFF. The CDR3 bases are TGTGCCAGCAGCCCTTGGGGAGGTGAGCAGTTCTTC.

The rearrangement joins TRBV19 to TRBJ2-3; the match to TRBD2 covers 7 bases. The germline V gene encodes CDR1 LNHDA and CDR2 SQIVND (reference sequence). This CDR3 is 16 amino acids long. Losses at the gene ends were 2 bases for V and 1 base for J; bases not matched to a gene: 6. The CDR3 protein is CASSIIGAGGTDTQYF. In nucleotides, the CDR3 is TGTGCCAGTAGTATAATCGGGGCGGGGGGCACAGATACGCAGTATTTT.

The chain has TRBV9 and TRBJ2-1, with TRBD1 matching 7 bases. V was pared by 6 bases and J by 7 bases, with 10 bases of the junction left unmatched. Germline CDR1 reads SGDLS; CDR2 reads YYNGEE. The CDR3 is made up of 14 amino acids. In DNA, the CDR3 is TGTGCCAGCACCCCAGGGGGACACAATAATGAGCAGTTCTTC. This encodes CASTPGGHNNEQFF.

The V and J genes are TRBV18 and TRBJ2-4; 7 bases align to TRBD1. CDR3 length: 16 residues. CDR1 and CDR2 (germline): KGHSH, LQKENI. With V trimmed by 1 base and J by 0 bases, 3 bases remained unmatched. CDR3 sequence reads: CASSPQQGVAKNIQYF. For the CDR3, the DNA is TGTGCCAGCTCACCACAGCAGGGGGTAGCCAAAAACATTCAGTACTTC.